The 16 T cell receptor beta chains below come from one sample, sequenced in a study of Ad26.COV2.S vaccination and SARS-CoV-2 variants. Stated treatment: 15 to 20 received Ad26.COV2.S at low or high dose, single or two shots; about five received placebo; per-sample allocation not given. The investigators took samples on day 63 after the first vaccine or placebo injection. TCRdb keeps only in-frame clones here, not all; method: immunoSEQ multiplex PCR. The repertoire has around 240,000 clones, around 87% of them found once; the top ten carry approximately 11%. The sequencing here drew on peripheral blood, taken in a trial of Ad26.COV2.S vaccine versus placebo. All receptors come from a person between 18 and 65 years old who received the Ad26.COV2.S COVID-19 vaccine or a placebo.

This chain links TRBV5-4 with TRBJ2-2; D not resolved. The germline V gene has CDR1 SGHNT and CDR2 YYREEE (reference sequence). V lost 3 bases and J 1 base, leaving 4 bases between the germline ends. This CDR3 comprises 13 residues. For the CDR3, the DNA is TGTGCCAGCAGCTCCCTGAACACCGGGGAGCTGTTTTTT. This sequence encodes CASSSLNTGELFF.

The chain uses TRBV28 and TRBJ1-6; D may be TRBD1 (5 bases). Germline V gives CDR1 MDHEN, CDR2 SYDVKM. V was pared by 6 bases and J by 0 bases, with 15 bases between. The CDR3 spans 17 residues. The CDR3 sequence is CASRDDGGTSYNSPLHF. The CDR3 DNA is TGTGCCAGCAGGGACGACGGGGGGACCTCCTATAATTCACCCCTCCACTTT.

V usage is TRBV28 and J usage is TRBJ2-7, with D maybe TRBD1 (5 bases). Per the germline V gene, CDR1 is MDHEN and CDR2 is SYDVKM. This CDR3 has 14 residues. With 5 bases removed from V and 6 bases from J, the gap between germline ends came to 17 bases. For the CDR3, the DNA is TGTGCCAGCAGTATCACCCCCAGGGCCGGCGAGCAGTACTTC. Amino acid sequence: CASSITPRAGEQYF.

The chain has TRBV12-3 or TRBV12-4 and TRBJ2-7; D is unresolved. Trimming took 6 bases from V and 3 from J, leaving 6 bases between them. This CDR3 has 11 amino acids. DNA of the CDR3: TGTGCCAGCAGCCTCGACTACGAGCAGTACTTC. It is translated as CASSLDYEQYF.

This chain connects TRBV5-4 to TRBJ1-1; TRBD1 matches at 7 bases. Trimming took 4 bases from V and 1 from J; bases not matched to a gene: 4. CDR3 length: 14 amino acids. Per the germline V gene, CDR1 is SGHNT and CDR2 is YYREEE (reference sequence). The CDR3 bases are TGTGCCAGCAGCCCGGGACAGTCGAACACTGAAGCTTTCTTT. Amino acid sequence: CASSPGQSNTEAFF.

The chain links TRBV3-1 (or the pseudogene TRBV3-2) to TRBJ1-2, with D possibly TRBD1 on 6 matching bases. The CDR3 spans 16 residues. Germline V gives CDR1 LGHDT, CDR2 YNNKEL (reference sequence). V lost 1 base, J lost 1 base, and 13 bases lay in between. The CDR3 is CASSQGRGGFNYGYTF. The CDR3 nucleotides are TGTGCCAGCAGCCAAGGACGAGGGGGGTTTAACTATGGCTACACCTTC.

V and J are TRBV6-1 and TRBJ2-3; maybe TRBD1 (6 bases). V lost 1 base, J lost 2 bases, and 13 bases lay in between. This CDR3 region has 16 residues. Germline loops: CDR1 MNHNS, CDR2 SASEGT. Here the CDR3 reads CASSEEPQGYTDTQYF. The CDR3 nucleotides are TGTGCCAGCAGTGAAGAACCCCAGGGGTACACAGATACGCAGTATTTT.

The gene calls are TRBV11-2 and TRBJ2-3, with 8 bases aligning to TRBD2. The V gene end was trimmed by 2 bases and the J gene end by 0 bases; junction bases not matched to a gene: 4. Germline V gene data show CDR1 as SGHAT and CDR2 as FQNNGV. This CDR3 comprises 16 residues. The CDR3 region is CASSLSAGESTDTQYF. The CDR3 region has the DNA TGTGCCAGCAGCTTATCAGCGGGAGAAAGCACAGATACGCAGTATTTT.

The chain employs TRBV7-6 and TRBJ2-3; D is ambiguous. Germline V gives CDR1 SGHVS, CDR2 FNYEAQ. The CDR3 runs 15 residues. Trimming took 1 base from V and 7 from J, leaving 15 bases between them. CDR3 sequence reads: CASSLGGIGIHTQYF. CDR3 bases: TGTGCCAGCAGCTTAGGGGGTATTGGAATCCATACGCAGTATTTT.

The chain combines TRBV10-3 with TRBJ2-1; 10 nucleotides line up with TRBD2. Germline V lookup: CDR1 ENHRY, CDR2 SYGVKD. V dropped 4 bases and J dropped 8; count of bases not matched to a gene: 11. The CDR3 spans 16 residues. CDR3 in DNA: TGTGCCATCAGTGGCAAGCGGGAGGGCCTGAGTTATGAGCAGTTCTTC. Translated: CAISGKREGLSYEQFF.

V is TRBV7-9 and J is TRBJ2-7; 7 positions agree with TRBD2. This CDR3 is 14 amino acids long. The junction had 6 bases not matched to a gene; V was cut back by 5 bases and J by 2 bases. Germline-derived CDR1 and CDR2 are SEHNR and FQNEAQ (reference sequence). DNA for the CDR3: TGTGCCAGCAGCCCGTGGGAGGGCCCCTACGAGCAGTACTTC. Amino acid sequence: CASSPWEGPYEQYF.

This chain links TRBV5-4 with TRBJ2-2; D possibly matches TRBD1 or TRBD2 (5 bases each). Trimming removed 4 bases at V and 0 bases at J, with 10 bases between. CDR1 is SGHNT and CDR2 is YYREEE in the germline V gene (reference sequence). There are 15 residues in the CDR3. CDR3 bases: TGTGCCAGCAGCCTGGGACCTTCGAACACCGGGGAGCTGTTTTTT. Amino acid sequence: CASSLGPSNTGELFF.

The chain combines TRBV15 with TRBJ2-5; D possibly corresponds to TRBD2 (5 bases). Between the trimmed V and J ends, which lost 0 bases and 5 bases, there was a span of 16 bases. The CDR3 loop spans 16 amino acids. Germline loops: CDR1 LNHNV, CDR2 YYDKDF (reference sequence). The CDR3 nucleotides read TGTGCCACCAGCAGAGATCTGAGAGGGTCCTGGGAGACCCAGTACTTC. As protein: CATSRDLRGSWETQYF.

This rearrangement joins TRBV28 to TRBJ2-7; the D is unclear. The V and J ends lost 2 bases and 3 bases respectively, with 8 bases between them. The CDR3 is 13 residues long. The germline V gene encodes CDR1 MDHEN and CDR2 SYDVKM. Here the CDR3 reads CASSLGVHYEQYF. In nucleotides, the CDR3 is TGTGCCAGCAGTTTAGGGGTCCACTACGAGCAGTACTTC. The complete variable domain, with remaining parts taken from reference TRBV28 and TRBJ2-7, reads DVKVTQSSRYLVKRTGEKVFLECVQDMDHENMFWYRQDPGLGLRLIYFSYDVKMKEKGDIPEGYSVSREKKERFSLILESASTNQTSMYLCASSLGVHYEQYFGPGTRLTVT.

The V and J genes are TRBV3-1 (or the pseudogene TRBV3-2) and TRBJ1-5, with TRBD1 identical over 9 bases. The V and J ends lost 3 bases and 9 bases, in that order; junction bases with no gene match: 9. Per germline, CDR1 LGHDT and CDR2 YNNKEL (reference sequence). CDR3 length: 15 residues. The chain's CDR3 is CASSQTGGRGPPQHF. The CDR3 coding sequence is TGTGCCAGCAGCCAGACAGGGGGTAGAGGTCCGCCCCAGCATTTT.

The rearrangement links TRBV9 to TRBJ1-2, with 8 bases fitting TRBD1. With 6 bases clipped from V and 2 bases from J, the junction kept 6 bases outside the gene matches. The CDR3 has 14 residues. CDR1 is SGDLS and CDR2 is YYNGEE in the germline V gene. CDR3 sequence reads: CASNPGGRNYGYTF. CDR3 DNA sequence: TGTGCCAGCAACCCAGGGGGCAGAAACTATGGCTACACCTTC.